One sample yielded the 24 T cell receptor beta chains listed below, sequenced in a study of T cells in women clearing cervical HPV infection. Measured with immunoSEQ multiplex PCR; TCRdb has only the in-frame clones, and not every one. In all, the sample yields some 16,000 clones. The specimen sequenced was blood buffy coat. The source of these receptors is a woman aged 18-70 years with a cervical HPV16 infection that either progressed to CIN3+ or cleared (not recorded which).

This clone shows up as medium-sized by frequency. The read ends 3 residues before the CDR3 terminus; that terminus is restored from the germline J gene. The chain links TRBV20-1 to TRBJ2-7; 9 bases map to TRBD1. Per the germline V gene, CDR1 is DFQATT and CDR2 is SNEGSKA (reference sequence). The V segment lost 6 bases and the J segment 3 bases; nucleotides outside the gene matches: 9. The length of the CDR3 is 14 residues. The sequenced CDR3 bases are TGCAGTGCGCCAAAAGGGGGACAGGGCTACGAG. Its translation: CSAPKGGQGYE. The whole CDR3 sequence reads CSAPKGGQGYEQYF.

CDR3 sequence reads: CASSLQTANQPQHF. CDR3 bases read: TGTGCCAGCAGTTTACAGACAGCTAATCAGCCC. The V call is TRBV12-3 or TRBV12-4, the J call TRBJ1-5, with D perhaps matching TRBD1 (5 bases). The read stops 3 residues short of the end of the CDR3; the missing end is completed from the germline J gene. Trimming shortened V by 2 bases and J by 4 bases, and 9 bases separated the two germline ends. The CDR3 length is 14 residues.

Worth noting for this clone: The read ends 3 residues early relative to the CDR3; the germline J gene fills the gap. This sequence joins TRBV20-1 and TRBJ2-3; 7 bases match TRBD1. Germline V gene sequence: CDR1 DFQATT, CDR2 SNEGSKA (reference sequence). This CDR3 is 17 amino acids long. The sequenced part of the CDR3 DNA is TGCAGTGCTACAAGAGCGTTAGACAGGGTAGGGAATCAGCCG. Its translation: CSATRALDRVGNQP. The whole CDR3 protein is CSATRALDRVGNQPQYF.

Concerning this clone itself: The read gets to within 3 residues of the CDR3 end, and the germline J gene fills in the rest. This rearrangement joins TRBV19 to TRBJ1-4, with 9 bases matching TRBD1. Germline V gene data show CDR1 as LNHDA and CDR2 as SQIVND (reference sequence). V was pared by 7 bases and J by 5 bases, with 8 bases of the junction left unmatched. The CDR3 extends over 15 amino acids. CDR3 bases read: TGTGCCAGTACCCTCGGGACAGGGACGAATGAAAAA. Translated, it gives CASTLGTGTNEK. The whole CDR3 reads CASTLGTGTNEKLFF.

The CDR3 reads CASSSDSHTDTQYF. Partial CDR3 DNA: TGTGCCAGCAGCTCGGACAGCCACACAGATACG. The J gene is TRBJ2-3, the V gene TRBV5-4, with D maybe TRBD1 (6 bases). The read terminates 3 residues before the CDR3 end, so the remaining end is supplied by the germline J gene. Trimming stripped 3 bases from V and 2 bases from J, with 10 bases between. This CDR3 region has 14 residues. In germline, CDR1 is SGHNT, CDR2 YYREEE (reference sequence).

The part of the CDR3 DNA that was read is TGTGCCAGCAGCTTAGCCGGGGGTGGGAAGACG. Its protein product is CASSLAGGGKT. In full, the CDR3 reads CASSLAGGGKTQYF. The V and J genes are TRBV7-2 and TRBJ2-3; possible D gene TRBD2, 6 bases. The CDR3 extends 3 residues past the end of the read, so its final part is completed from the germline J gene. This CDR3 is 14 amino acids long. In germline, CDR1 is SGHTA, CDR2 FQGNSA.

The part of the CDR3 DNA that was read is TGCGCCAGCAGCCAAGAAATCAGGCCGAATTCACCC. Its translation: CASSQEIRPNSP. The full CDR3 sequence reads CASSQEIRPNSPLHF. The chain is built from TRBV4-1 and TRBJ1-6; D is unresolved. The read stops 3 residues short of the end of the CDR3; the missing end is completed from the germline J gene. Trimming pared 0 bases from V and 7 bases from J, leaving 10 bases between. In germline, CDR1 is MGHRA, CDR2 YSYEKL. The length of the CDR3 is 15 residues.

Of note for this clone: Read coverage stops 3 residues before the CDR3 terminus; the germline J gene supplies the remainder. The genes are TRBV5-4 and TRBJ2-1; 10 bases match TRBD2. This CDR3 has 15 residues. Germline trimming cut 7 bases from V and 7 bases from J; bases unmatched to any gene: 11. Germline V gene data show CDR1 as SGHNT and CDR2 as YYREEE (reference sequence). The CDR3 spells CASETSGGAVNEQFF. The sequenced CDR3 bases are TGTGCCAGCGAAACCAGCGGGGGGGCTGTAAATGAG. Together with reference TRBV5-4 and TRBJ2-1, the CDR3 gives the full variable domain: ETGVTQSPTHLIKTRGQQVTLRCSSQSGHNTVSWYQQALGQGPQFIFQYYREEENGRGNFPPRFSGLQFPNYSSELNVNALELDDSALYLCASETSGGAVNEQFFGPGTRLTVL.

A word on this clone: The CDR3 is cut off 3 residues early in the read; its end comes from the germline J gene. The V gene is TRBV29-1, the J gene TRBJ1-2; D uncertain. This CDR3 has 12 residues. V was cut by 3 bases and J by 5 bases, with 10 bases left in between. Germline V CDR1 and CDR2: SQVTM, ANQGSEA. The CDR3 DNA, read in part, is TGCAGCGTTGATAAGGGCACGTATGGC. Encoded protein: CSVDKGTYG. The full CDR3 protein is CSVDKGTYGYTF.

As concerns this clone: The CDR3 is cut off 3 residues early in the read; its end comes from the germline J gene. The chain links TRBV2 to TRBJ1-1; 8 bases fit TRBD1. This CDR3 is 15 amino acids long. CDR1 SNHLY and CDR2 FYNNEI come from the germline V gene. V lost 7 bases to trimming and J lost 4 bases; unmatched junction nucleotides: 11. The CDR3 sequence: CASTGPRQGSTEAFF. The sequenced CDR3 bases are TGTGCCAGCACCGGACCCCGACAGGGGAGCACTGAA.

As regards this clone: The read comes to an end 3 residues before the CDR3 does, leaving the germline J gene to fill in the end. This chain joins TRBV28 and TRBJ1-5, with 9 bases fitting TRBD1. Trimming took 5 bases from V and 5 from J; bases not matched to a gene: 7. This CDR3 has 15 residues. The germline CDR1 and CDR2 sequences are MDHEN and SYDVKM. This CDR3 reads CASSTGQGLDQPQHF. CDR3 DNA, as far as it was read: TGTGCCAGCAGTACGGGACAGGGTCTGGATCAGCCC.

On this clone: From the germline J gene comes the end of the CDR3, since the read stops 3 residues before it. The chain uses TRBV7-8 and TRBJ2-1; D remains ambiguous. The CDR3 is 16 residues long. The germline V and J ends were trimmed by 5 bases and 0 bases, with 14 bases remaining between them. Germline CDR1 reads SGHVS; CDR2 reads FQNEAQ. The sequenced CDR3 bases are TGTGCCAGCAGCGAAAGGCAGCGTAGCTCCTACAATGAG. This translates into CASSERQRSSYNE. The complete CDR3 sequence is CASSERQRSSYNEQFF.

Note on this clone: The CDR3 is cut off 3 residues early in the read; its end comes from the germline J gene. The chain is built from TRBV19 and TRBJ2-7; perhaps TRBD1 as D (6 bases). V shed 5 bases and J shed 5 bases, with 16 bases lying between them. The CDR3 is made up of 14 amino acids. Germline V lookup: CDR1 LNHDA, CDR2 SQIVND (reference sequence). The DNA read from the CDR3 is TGTGCCAGTAGTCCTCGGATACAGGGCCACGAG. This codes for CASSPRIQGHE. The whole CDR3 protein is CASSPRIQGHEQYF.

About this clone: Read data end 3 residues before the CDR3 end; the end is taken from the germline J gene. The chain employs TRBV20-1 and TRBJ2-7, with 9 positions matching TRBD2. The V gene end was trimmed by 6 bases and the J gene end by 4 bases; junction bases not matched to a gene: 7. Germline V gives CDR1 DFQATT, CDR2 SNEGSKA (reference sequence). The CDR3 totals 13 residues. CDR3 residues: CSAGGLASYEQYF. CDR3 bases read: TGCAGTGCAGGGGGACTAGCATCGTACGAG.

As concerns this clone: The read stops 3 residues short of the end of the CDR3; the missing end is completed from the germline J gene. The chain carries TRBV7-3 and TRBJ2-2, with 10 bases lining up with TRBD2. The CDR3 length is 17 residues. Germline V gene lookup returns CDR1 SGHTA and CDR2 FQGTGA. The V and J ends lost 5 bases and 4 bases, in that order; junction bases with no gene match: 10. The CDR3 bases that were read are TGTGCCAGCAGCCTAAGCGGGGGGGGGCCGAGCACCGGGGAG. Residues: CASSLSGGGPSTGE. The CDR3 in full is CASSLSGGGPSTGELFF.

This chain's CDR3 is CSARPSGGGYTF. CDR3 DNA, as far as it was read: TGCAGTGCTAGACCCTCAGGAGGTGGC. The chain has TRBV20-1 and TRBJ1-2, with D hard to call. Read sequence stops 3 residues before the CDR3 end, and the germline J gene provides the missing end. Per the germline V gene, CDR1 is DFQATT and CDR2 is SNEGSKA (reference sequence). The CDR3 sequence is 12 residues long. Trimming pared 2 bases from V and 7 bases from J, leaving 11 bases between.

Turning to this clone: The CDR3 is cut off 3 residues early in the read; its end comes from the germline J gene. The V and J genes are TRBV6-2 or TRBV6-3 and TRBJ2-3; 10 positions agree with TRBD2. The germline V gene has CDR1 MNHEY and CDR2 SVGEGT. The CDR3 consists of 15 residues. The covered CDR3 bases are TGTGCCAGCAGTTACGGACTAGCGGTCCAAGAGACG. Translating it yields CASSYGLAVQET. The complete CDR3 sequence is CASSYGLAVQETQYF.

As to this clone: The CDR3 goes on 3 residues after the read ends, and that part is filled in from the germline J gene. The chain uses TRBV18 and TRBJ1-2; a weak D match, TRBD1 (6 bases). Germline loops: CDR1 KGHSH, CDR2 LQKENI. The CDR3 is 16 residues long. The sequenced part of the CDR3 DNA is TGTGCCAGCTCACCACCTGCGGGGGGGCTGTACAATGAC. Protein product: CASSPPAGGLYND. The complete CDR3 sequence is CASSPPAGGLYNDYTF.

Concerning this clone: The CDR3 end is not reached by the read, which stops 3 residues before it; the germline J gene fills it in. The chain joins TRBV7-9 to TRBJ1-2; no definite D call. This CDR3 contains 12 residues. Germline CDR1 and CDR2: SEHNR and FQNEAQ (reference sequence). The CDR3: CASSFIGYDYTF. The CDR3 bases that were read are TGTGCCAGCAGCTTTATCGGGTACGAC.

Comments on this clone: The read terminates 3 residues before the CDR3 end, so the remaining end is supplied by the germline J gene. The J gene is TRBJ2-7, the V gene TRBV20-1, with TRBD2 identical over 12 bases. CDR1 is DFQATT, CDR2 SNEGSKA, per germline (reference sequence). V dropped 6 bases and J dropped 0; count of bases not matched to a gene: 12. The CDR3 loop spans 17 amino acids. CDR3 DNA (partial): TGCAGTGCCCCGCCCGGGACTAGCGGGCCTTCCTCCTACGAG. Translation: CSAPPGTSGPSSYE. The CDR3 as a whole reads CSAPPGTSGPSSYEQYF.

On this clone: The observed sequence ends 3 residues before the CDR3 terminus, with the missing tail filled in from the germline J gene. Other DNA sequences from this sample encode an identical CDR3 as well. The rearrangement uses TRBV2 and TRBJ1-5; D is uncertain. Germline CDR1 SNHLY, CDR2 FYNNEI. The CDR3 sequence is 14 residues long. V lost 1 base to trimming and J lost 4 bases, with 8 bases between them. The covered CDR3 bases are TGTGCCAGCAGTGAAGAGGGTGGGAATCAGCCC. Its translation: CASSEEGGNQP. The full CDR3 is CASSEEGGNQPQHF. The variable domain in full, completed from reference TRBV2 and TRBJ1-5, reads EPEVTQTPSHQVTQMGQEVILRCVPISNHLYFYWYRQILGQKVEFLVSFYNNEISEKSEIFDDQFSVERPDGSNFTLKIRSTKLEDSAMYFCASSEEGGNQPQHFGDGTRLSIL.

As for this clone: The CDR3 end falls 3 residues outside the read, so it is completed with the germline J gene. The V call is TRBV29-1, the J call TRBJ1-1; D ambiguous. The length of the CDR3 is 13 residues. Trimming took off 6 bases at V and 3 bases at J, with 14 bases between the two ends. Looked up from germline, CDR1 is SQVTM and CDR2 is ANQGSEA. CDR3 bases read: TGCAGCGTATCTATAAATCGGGACACTGAA. Translation gives CSVSINRDTE. The full CDR3 sequence reads CSVSINRDTEAFF.

Concerning this clone: The sequenced fragment ends 3 residues before the CDR3 boundary, so the rest is inferred from the germline J gene. The rearrangement uses TRBV19 and TRBJ2-4; D unresolved. Germline lookup yields CDR1 LNHDA and CDR2 SQIVND (reference sequence). This CDR3 has 15 amino acids. CDR3 in amino acids: CASSIGRTFPNGQYF. The CDR3 bases that were read are TGTGCCAGTAGTATCGGTCGCACCTTCCCCAATGGT.

As regards this clone: The read finishes 3 residues shy of the CDR3 end, and the germline J gene is used to complete it. The rearrangement uses TRBV30 and TRBJ1-2; 8 bases map to TRBD1. The junction had 4 bases not matched to a gene; V was cut back by 0 bases and J by 1 base. Germline V gene sequence: CDR1 GTSNPN, CDR2 SVGIG (reference sequence). This CDR3 contains 15 residues. CDR3 amino acids: CAWSVAGGSNYGYTF. Incomplete CDR3 DNA: TGTGCCTGGAGTGTAGCAGGGGGCAGTAACTATGGC.